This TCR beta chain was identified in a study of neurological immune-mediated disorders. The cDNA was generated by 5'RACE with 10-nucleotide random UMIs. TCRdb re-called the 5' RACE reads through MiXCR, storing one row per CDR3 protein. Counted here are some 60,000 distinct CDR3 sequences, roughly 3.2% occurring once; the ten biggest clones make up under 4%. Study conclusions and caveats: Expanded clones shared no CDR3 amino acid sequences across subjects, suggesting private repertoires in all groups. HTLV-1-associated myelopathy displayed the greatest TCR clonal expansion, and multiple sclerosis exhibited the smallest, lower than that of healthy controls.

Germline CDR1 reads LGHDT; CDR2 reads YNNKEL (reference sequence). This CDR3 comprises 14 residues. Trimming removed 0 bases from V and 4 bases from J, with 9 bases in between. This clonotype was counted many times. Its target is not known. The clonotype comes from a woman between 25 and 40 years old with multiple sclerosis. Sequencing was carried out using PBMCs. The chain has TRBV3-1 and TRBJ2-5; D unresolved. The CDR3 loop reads CASSQDRVGETQYF. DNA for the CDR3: TGTGCCAGCAGCCAAGATAGGGTTGGAGAGACCCAGTACTTC.